This TCR beta chain is drawn from a study of blood T cells in healthy people across ages. It was with a sample-barcoded 5' primer and a J-beta primer mix that a second PCR of roughly 6 to 12 cycles was run. MiXCR, run by TCRdb on the 5' RACE reads, gives a single entry per CDR3 protein. The sample records about 840,000 distinct CDR3 sequences, about 28% being singletons. Caucasian individuals from Russia who were healthy and aged about 6 to 95 acted as donors. Per germline, CDR1 SGHTA and CDR2 FQGNSA. The CDR3 sequence is 16 residues long. The data were also submitted as part of a second study, on T cells of mothers and their children. That source adds: Related mother-child pairs showed slightly higher but non-significant overlap than unrelated pairs.

Input material: blood. This TCR was recovered from a woman aged 40 to 50 in good health. V is TRBV7-2 and J is TRBJ2-5, with D possibly matching TRBD1 (6 bases). The J call may be mistaken, given a closer DNA end match to TRBJ2-7. CDR3 sequence reads: CASSILGGRRGYEQYF. The CDR3 coding sequence is TGTGCCAGCAGTATCCTAGGGGGACGTAGGGGCTACGAGCAGTACTTC.